A single sample gave rise to the 5 T cell receptor beta chains below, sequenced in a study of molecular identifiers for immune sequencing clone quantification. One entry per CDR3 protein results from TCRdb running MiXCR on the PCR reads. The table records about 510,000 distinct CDR3 sequences, roughly 24% of them present only once. The sequenced material came from naive CD8+ T cells from blood, with Jurkat cell RNA spiked in. Subset noted: FACS-sorted CD8+CD4-CCR7+CD45RA+ naive T cells. The receptor source for this set is a human donor in good health. Some libraries in this study had Jurkat cell RNA spiked in.

On this clonotype itself: In this CDR3 the conserved last residue, phenylalanine or tryptophan, is missing, so a read error is likely. The chain carries TRBV12-3 or TRBV12-4 and TRBJ2-1; D may be TRBD2 (5 bases). This CDR3 is 12 amino acids long. With 11 bases removed from V and 3 bases from J, the gap between germline ends came to 11 bases. CDR3 nucleotides: TGTGCCTCCGGGGAGTTCTACAATGAGCAGTTCATC. The encoded protein is CASGEFYNEQFI.

J is TRBJ2-5 and V is TRBV27; 7 bases are shared with TRBD2. Trimming at V came to 5 bases and at J to 5 bases, leaving 8 bases not matched to a gene. Germline V gene lookup returns CDR1 MNHEY and CDR2 SMNVEV (reference sequence). The CDR3 is 14 residues long. CDR3 sequence: CASSEAGFPETQYF. In DNA form, the CDR3 reads TGTGCCAGCAGTGAAGCGGGATTCCCGGAGACCCAGTACTTC.

This rearrangement joins TRBV2 to TRBJ2-3; 11 bases fit TRBD2. The CDR3 is 20 amino acids. The germline CDR1 and CDR2 sequences are SNHLY and FYNNEI. J lost 4 bases, V lost 1 base, and 16 bases had no gene match. The CDR3 here is CASSEGVWLAGGVGADTQYF. The CDR3, as DNA: TGTGCCAGCAGTGAAGGCGTTTGGCTAGCGGGGGGAGTGGGAGCAGATACGCAGTATTTT.

Concerning this clonotype itself: Possible read error: a much larger clone is one base away. The J gene is TRBJ2-5, the V gene TRBV12-3 or TRBV12-4; no firm D call. This CDR3 comprises 14 residues. The ends were cut back, 2 bases at V and 3 bases at J, with 10 bases in the middle. The CDR3 spells CASSLIGPEETQYF. CDR3 nucleotides: TGTGCCAGCAGTTTAATAGGTCCAGAAGAGACCCAGTACTTC.

This clonotype was counted once. The chain joins TRBV3-1 to TRBJ1-2; 7 positions match TRBD1. V was pared by 3 bases and J by 0 bases, with 7 bases of the junction left unmatched. This CDR3 region has 16 residues. The germline V gene encodes CDR1 LGHDT and CDR2 YNNKEL (reference sequence). CDR3 sequence: CASSQDRFSPNYGYTF. The CDR3 region has the DNA TGTGCCAGCAGCCAGGACAGGTTTTCGCCTAACTATGGCTACACCTTC. The full variable domain, completed using reference TRBV3-1 and TRBJ1-2, is DTAVSQTPKYLVTQMGNDKSIKCEQNLGHDTMYWYKQDSKKFLKIMFSYNNKELIINETVPNRFSPKSPDKAHLNLHINSLELGDSAVYFCASSQDRFSPNYGYTFGSGTRLTVV.